This T cell receptor (beta chain) was captured by sequencing in a study of blood T cells in healthy people across ages. Study summary: There was about one barcoded beta molecule captured by template switching per two T cells. General study results and limits: Across samples, TCR beta diversity tracked strongly with naive T cell percentage. Roughly linear declines in TCR beta diversity per million T cells occurred with age.

With a J-beta primer mix and a sample-barcoded 5' primer, a second PCR ran about 6 to 11 cycles. TCRdb re-derived calls from the 5' RACE reads in MiXCR, one entry per CDR3 protein. Of about 1,500,000 distinct CDR3 sequences in the sample, approximately 30% were seen once. For every donor, a draw yielded ten milliliters of peripheral blood. This clonotype was counted a few times. Antigen unknown. This CDR3 region has 14 residues. Per the germline V gene, CDR1 is SGHRS and CDR2 is YFSETQ. The V and J ends lost 0 bases and 6 bases respectively, with 7 bases between them. The sequencing input was blood. This rearrangement joins TRBV5-1 to TRBJ1-6; D is unresolved. The receptor was derived from a woman aged 25 to 39 in good health. CDR3 sequence: CASSLGFSNSPLHF. The CDR3 coding sequence is TGCGCCAGCAGCTTGGGGTTTAGTAATTCACCCCTCCACTTT.